The next 11 T cell receptor beta chains were all read from a single sample in a study of technical replicates of blood from several donors. TCRdb's copy holds only in-frame clones and misses some; the assay was immunoSEQ multiplex PCR. Altogether 75,000 to 95,000 clones are present, almost 97% being singletons, with the ten largest covering about 0.34%. The sequencing input was T cells isolated from PBMCs. The receptor set was obtained from a human donor in good health.

This chain's CDR3 is CAWSVQSDTQYF. CDR3 DNA sequence: TGTGCCTGGAGTGTACAATCGGATACGCAGTATTTT. The chain employs TRBV30 and TRBJ2-3; D unresolved. CDR1 and CDR2 from the germline V gene are GTSNPN and SVGIG (reference sequence). The V end was cut by 0 bases, the J end by 6 bases, with 7 bases between. The CDR3 length is 12 residues.

CDR3 residues: CASSLSQGVNTGELFF. CDR3 DNA sequence: TGTGCCAGCAGTTTATCCCAGGGGGTAAACACCGGGGAGCTGTTTTTT. This chain links TRBV27 with TRBJ2-2; 7 nucleotides align to TRBD1. Germline CDR1 is MNHEY and CDR2 is SMNVEV (reference sequence). Trimming took 0 bases from V and 2 from J; bases not matched to a gene: 3. The CDR3 spans 16 residues.

The CDR3 coding sequence is TGTGCCAGCAGTCCCGGACAGTTCCTCACAGATACGCAGTATTTT. This gives the protein CASSPGQFLTDTQYF. V usage is TRBV27 and J usage is TRBJ2-3; weak D call: TRBD1 (6 bases). In germline, CDR1 is MNHEY, CDR2 SMNVEV (reference sequence). The CDR3 length is 15 residues. Trimming pared 5 bases from V and 2 bases from J, leaving 14 bases between.

V is TRBV2 and J is TRBJ2-3; TRBD2 is a possible D gene (6 bases). Germline V gene data show CDR1 as SNHLY and CDR2 as FYNNEI. The length of the CDR3 is 14 residues. V lost 2 bases to trimming and J lost 9 bases, with 15 bases between them. In DNA, the CDR3 is TGTGCCAGCAGTGAATACGACGGGAGTCACACGCAGTATTTT. Its protein is CASSEYDGSHTQYF.

This clone was counted a single time. The CDR3 DNA sequence: TGTGCCAGTAGTGTCACAACTAATGAAAAACTGTTTTTT. Its translation: CASSVTTNEKLFF. The rearrangement joins TRBV19 to TRBJ1-4; D is uncertain. Germline loops: CDR1 LNHDA, CDR2 SQIVND (reference sequence). CDR3 length: 13 residues. V was shortened by 5 bases and J by 0 bases, with 4 bases between the two germline ends.

This rearrangement joins TRBV28 to TRBJ2-2, with 8 bases fitting TRBD1. Germline assignment: CDR1 MDHEN and CDR2 SYDVKM. Trimming at V came to 7 bases and at J to 1 base, leaving 5 bases not matched to a gene. This CDR3 is 15 amino acids long. CDR3 in amino acids: CASKLGTGNTGELFF. Written as DNA, the CDR3 is TGTGCCAGCAAGTTAGGGACAGGGAACACCGGGGAGCTGTTTTTT.

The chain carries TRBV6-4 and TRBJ2-3, with D possibly matching TRBD2 (6 bases). CDR1 is MRHNA and CDR2 is SNTAGT in the germline V gene. The CDR3 has 15 amino acids. Trimming cost V 6 bases and J 4 bases, with 17 bases left between them. The CDR3, as DNA: TGTGCCAGCAGCGTTAACGGGAGAGTAGCAGATACGCAGTATTTT. Its protein is CASSVNGRVADTQYF.

The V call is TRBV7-8, the J call TRBJ1-5, with D possibly matching TRBD1 (5 bases). Germline CDR1 is SGHVS and CDR2 is FQNEAQ. The CDR3 sequence is 16 residues long. The V and J ends lost 5 bases and 1 base respectively, with 15 bases between them. The CDR3 here is CASSPTWGDSNQPQHF. The CDR3 nucleotides are TGTGCCAGCAGCCCTACCTGGGGGGACAGCAATCAGCCCCAGCATTTT.

The rearrangement joins TRBV11-3 to TRBJ2-3; tentatively, D is TRBD1 (6 bases). The CDR3 consists of 13 residues. Per the germline V gene, CDR1 is SGHNT and CDR2 is YENEEA. V gave up 5 bases and J gave up 2 bases, with 8 bases separating them. For the CDR3, the DNA is TGTGCCAGCAGCGCAGGGGTCACAGATACGCAGTATTTT. This encodes CASSAGVTDTQYF. The whole variable domain, filled in from reference TRBV11-3 and TRBJ2-3, reads EAGVVQSPRYKIIEKKQPVAFWCNPISGHNTLYWYLQNLGQGPELLIRYENEEAVDDSQLPKDRFSAERLKGVDSTLKIQPAELGDSAVYLCASSAGVTDTQYFGPGTRLTVL.

The CDR3 loop reads CASSIRGRDWTYEQYF. The CDR3 DNA sequence: TGTGCCAGCAGCATCCGGGGCCGGGACTGGACCTACGAGCAGTACTTC. The chain uses TRBV11-2 and TRBJ2-7; tentative D call: TRBD2 (6 bases). Trimming took off 5 bases at V and 2 bases at J, with 19 bases between the two ends. The CDR3 is made up of 16 amino acids. Germline lookup yields CDR1 SGHAT and CDR2 FQNNGV.

This clone was detected only once. The chain couples TRBV27 to TRBJ1-5; the match to TRBD1 covers 7 bases. The germline V gene encodes CDR1 MNHEY and CDR2 SMNVEV (reference sequence). The CDR3 is 19 amino acids. V gave up 5 bases and J gave up 2 bases; unmatched junction bases: 18. In DNA form, the CDR3 reads TGTGCCAGCAGTCTTGCCTTCCCGAGGCAAGACAGGGGCAATCAGCCCCAGCATTTT. Protein sequence: CASSLAFPRQDRGNQPQHF.